Listed below are T cell receptor beta chains from one sample, sequenced in a study of T cells in localized non-small cell lung cancer. Clones were sequenced by immunoSEQ multiplex PCR, and TCRdb holds only the in-frame ones, with some missing. The sample has tens of thousands of clones, around nine tenths seen once. The material sequenced was peripheral blood, taken before any cancer treatment. Receptors were obtained from a woman aged 40 to 75 with stage I lung adenocarcinoma. Each CDR3 is given with its conserved first and last residue. The order of the fields is D gene, V gene, J gene, CDR3 protein, CDR3 DNA. The D gene is left open where the match is weak.

D gene: NA
V gene: TRBV6-1
J gene: TRBJ1-1
CDR3 protein: CASRLDGAAEAFF
CDR3 DNA: TGTGCCAGCAGATTAGATGGTGCGGCTGAAGCTTTCTTT

D gene: NA
V gene: TRBV7-9
J gene: TRBJ1-5
CDR3 protein: CASSREGHSNQPQHF
CDR3 DNA: TGTGCCAGCAGCCGAGAGGGTCATAGCAATCAGCCCCAGCATTTT

D gene: NA
V gene: TRBV7-3
J gene: TRBJ2-4
CDR3 protein: CASSLTITDNIQYF
CDR3 DNA: TGTGCCAGCAGCTTAACCATAACTGATAACATTCAGTACTTC

D gene: NA
V gene: TRBV2
J gene: TRBJ1-5
CDR3 protein: CASSADRRQNYQPQHF
CDR3 DNA: TGTGCCAGCAGTGCCGACAGACGACAGAATTATCAGCCCCAGCATTTT

D gene: NA
V gene: TRBV18
J gene: TRBJ1-5
CDR3 protein: CASSLSRADNQPQHF
CDR3 DNA: TGTGCCAGCTCACTGAGCCGGGCCGACAATCAGCCCCAGCATTTT

D gene: NA
V gene: TRBV19
J gene: TRBJ1-2
CDR3 protein: CASRRDFYGYTF
CDR3 DNA: TGTGCCAGTCGCAGGGATTTCTATGGCTACACCTTC

D gene: NA
V gene: TRBV27
J gene: TRBJ1-5
CDR3 protein: CASSLSRGMGPQHF
CDR3 DNA: TGTGCCAGCAGTTTATCGAGGGGAATGGGGCCCCAGCATTTT

D gene: NA
V gene: TRBV19
J gene: TRBJ1-3
CDR3 protein: CASSIQTSGNTIYF
CDR3 DNA: TGTGCCAGTAGTATTCAGACCTCTGGAAACACCATATATTTT

D gene: NA
V gene: TRBV5-6
J gene: TRBJ2-7
CDR3 protein: CASSLGRLYEQYF
CDR3 DNA: TGTGCCAGCAGCTTGGGGCGCCTCTACGAGCAGTACTTC

D gene: NA
V gene: TRBV5-8
J gene: TRBJ1-2
CDR3 protein: CASSLDSRSYGYTF
CDR3 DNA: TGTGCCAGCAGCTTGGACAGCCGATCTTATGGCTACACCTTC